This TCR beta chain was observed in a study of vaccination effects on CD4 cells after COVID-19. Background on the study: Participants completed two doses of the BNT162b2 or mRNA-1273 vaccine.

Viral peptide pool expansion of antigen-specific CD4+ T cells preceded sequencing in the ViraFEST assay. The culture ran for nine to eleven days, and then CD4+ T cells were isolated. Infection with SARS-CoV-2 occurred in the person between March and December 2020, and PCR confirmed it. About this clone itself: What it binds is not known.

Germline CDR1 reads SNHLY; CDR2 reads FYNNEI. Between the trimmed V and J ends, which lost 6 bases and 0 bases, there was a span of 11 bases. The CDR3 loop spans 15 amino acids. The assay was immunoSEQ multiplex PCR, and TCRdb's table has in-frame clones only and misses some. Of around 28,000 clones listed, approximately 80% were seen once; the top ten hold about 19%. The source was CD4+ T cells from PBMCs cultured with HCoV-NL63 spike peptides, collected before COVID-19 vaccination. The chain joins TRBV2 to TRBJ2-2; D is perhaps TRBD2 (6 bases). This receptor was taken from a human donor who had a prior SARS-CoV-2 infection. The CDR3 DNA reads as TGTGCCAGCAGGACGGGACTTACGAACACCGGGGAGCTGTTTTTT. Protein product: CASRTGLTNTGELFF.